This TCR beta chain was found in a study of blood T cell repertoires in COVID-19. For the study at large: Acute and convalescent COVID-19 specimens originated in the United States, Italy and Spain. In each case, the material was cDNA or gDNA derived from T cells, B-cell-depleted T cells, or PBMCs.

Authors' methods: Reference gene primer amplification gave nucleated cell count estimates. Only in-frame clones appear in the TCRdb table, and some are missing; sequencing was by immunoSEQ multiplex PCR. For V, J and clone size, that table is used; D and trimming come from the DNA. This sample carries around 70,000 clones, more than 75% of them seen once, and the ten largest clones take around 5.8%. Trimming took 3 bases from V and 0 from J; bases not matched to a gene: 9. Germline V gene sequence: CDR1 MGHRA, CDR2 YSYEKL. CDR3 size: 17 residues. This clone was observed a single time. This chain uses TRBV4-1 with TRBJ2-3; TRBD2 matches 7 bases. The sequenced material came from peripheral blood. This receptor was taken from a human donor in a cohort sampled during active COVID-19. Here the CDR3 DNA reads TGCGCCAGCAGCCACCCGGGCGGGGGAATGAGCACAGATACGCAGTATTTT. Amino acid sequence: CASSHPGGGMSTDTQYF.